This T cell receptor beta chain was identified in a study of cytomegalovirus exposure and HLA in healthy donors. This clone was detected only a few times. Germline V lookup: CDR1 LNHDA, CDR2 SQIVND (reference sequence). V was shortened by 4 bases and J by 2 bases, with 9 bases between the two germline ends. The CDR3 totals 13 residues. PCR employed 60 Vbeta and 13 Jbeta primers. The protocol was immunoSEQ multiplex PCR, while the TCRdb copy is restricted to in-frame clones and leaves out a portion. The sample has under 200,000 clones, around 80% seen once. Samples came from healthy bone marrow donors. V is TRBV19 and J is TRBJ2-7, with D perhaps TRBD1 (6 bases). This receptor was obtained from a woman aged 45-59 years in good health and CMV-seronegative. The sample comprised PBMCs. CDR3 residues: CASSRDITYEQYF. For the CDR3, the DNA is TGTGCCAGTAGTAGGGACATAACCTACGAGCAGTACTTC.